This entry features one T cell receptor beta chain sequence. The antigen remains undetermined. This sample was taken from a study of graft-versus-host responses after intestinal transplantation. About the research overall: Each of the recipients got a multivisceral, liver-intestinal, or isolated intestinal transplant. Regarding the study as a whole: Circulating GvH clones peaking coincided with falling HvG clones soon after transplant. In patients with graft-donor T cell macrochimerism, allograft graft-versus-host to host-versus-graft clonal ratios were high. Ileal or blood samples showed some GvH clones first, and such clones were also found in recipient marrow.

Produced via immunoSEQ multiplex PCR; TCRdb's table is partial and in-frame only. The sample consists of around 7,800 clones, roughly 80% of them appearing once. This CDR3 comprises 14 residues. Germline CDR1 and CDR2: MNHEY and SVGAGI. The V gene lost 6 bases and the J gene lost 3 bases, with 12 bases spanning the gap. To release intraepithelial and lamina propria lymphocytes, the graft tissue was processed. This sequence was found in a human patient who received an intestinal transplant, so some T cells may come from the graft donor. The sequencing used ileum tissue, collected about 230 days after intestinal transplant. The chain joins TRBV6-5 to TRBJ1-5; TRBD1 is a possible D gene (6 bases). The DNA of the CDR3 is TGTGCCAGCAGCCCCCCGGGACACAATCAGCCCCAGCATTTT. This codes for CASSPPGHNQPQHF.